The source of this T cell receptor (beta chain) is a study of cytomegalovirus exposure and HLA in healthy donors. Study-wide findings and caveats: Analyses of presence and absence presupposed an approximately uniform sequencing depth across donors. The study put 150 or so TCR beta chains on its list as cytomegalovirus-associated.

Although they were nominally healthy when sampled, donors likely had unrecorded immune exposures. Primers: 60 Vbeta forward and 13 Jbeta reverse. Some clones are missing from TCRdb's copy, which holds only in-frame ones; the method was immunoSEQ multiplex PCR. Of approximately 70,000 clones in the sample, around 76% were seen once. This clone has only one observation. The antigen is undetermined. Sequences were obtained from PBMCs. This TCR was recovered from a man aged 45-65 years in good health and CMV-seronegative.

The CDR3 sequence: CASSLGQGVYGYTF. The CDR3, as DNA: TGTGCCAGCAGCTTGGGACAGGGGGTCTATGGCTACACCTTC. The rearrangement joins TRBV5-4 to TRBJ1-2, with TRBD1 identical over 9 bases. The germline CDR1 and CDR2 sequences are SGHNT and YYREEE (reference sequence). J gave up 4 bases and V 0 bases, and 1 base lay outside the gene matches. This CDR3 contains 14 residues.